Described below is a single T cell receptor beta chain sequence and its context. These data come from a study of T cells expressing NK-cell markers. Germline assignment: CDR1 LGHNA and CDR2 YSLEER. The CDR3 is made up of 16 amino acids. TCRdb re-called the 5' RACE reads and shows each CDR3 protein once, DNA omitted. The sample features approximately 460,000 distinct CDR3 sequences, with 6% to 9.5% in its top ten. The specimen sequenced was blood T cells: a sorted CD56 or NKG2C T cell subset, CD4+ or CD8+ T cells, or bulk PBMC T cells (not recorded which). The gene calls are TRBV4-3 and TRBJ2-1. The TCR comes from a woman between 18 and 70 years old in good health. The CDR3 is CASSQEMALTYNEQFF.